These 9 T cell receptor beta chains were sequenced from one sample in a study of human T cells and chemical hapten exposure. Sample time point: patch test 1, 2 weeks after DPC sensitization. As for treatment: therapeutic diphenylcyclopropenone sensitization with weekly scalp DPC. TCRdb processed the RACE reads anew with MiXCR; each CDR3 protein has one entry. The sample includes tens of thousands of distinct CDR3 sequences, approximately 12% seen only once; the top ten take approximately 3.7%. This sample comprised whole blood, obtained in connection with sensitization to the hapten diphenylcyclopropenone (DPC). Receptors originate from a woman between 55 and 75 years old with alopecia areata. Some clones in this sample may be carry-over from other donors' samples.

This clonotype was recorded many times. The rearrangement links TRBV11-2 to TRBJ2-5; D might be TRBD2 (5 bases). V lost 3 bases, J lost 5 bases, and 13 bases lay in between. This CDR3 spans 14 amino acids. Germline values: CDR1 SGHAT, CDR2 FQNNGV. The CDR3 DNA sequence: TGTGCCAGCAGCTTCGAGGGTATGGACGAGACCCAGTACTTC. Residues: CASSFEGMDETQYF.

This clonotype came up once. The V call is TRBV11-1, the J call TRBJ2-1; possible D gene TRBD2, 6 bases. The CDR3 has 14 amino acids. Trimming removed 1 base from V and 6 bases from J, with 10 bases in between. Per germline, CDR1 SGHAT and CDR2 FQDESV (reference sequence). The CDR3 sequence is CASSLDRAGNEQFF. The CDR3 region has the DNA TGTGCCAGCAGCTTAGATCGAGCGGGCAATGAGCAGTTCTTC.

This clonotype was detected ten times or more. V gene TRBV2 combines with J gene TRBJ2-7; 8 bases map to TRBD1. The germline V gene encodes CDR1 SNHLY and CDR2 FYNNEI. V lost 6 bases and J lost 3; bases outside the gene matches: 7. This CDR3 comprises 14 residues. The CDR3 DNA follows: TGTGCCAGCAGAACCCGGGACAGGTACTACGAGCAGTACTTC. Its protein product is CASRTRDRYYEQYF.

CDR3 bases: TGTGCCAGCAGCTTAGCCCCGACAGATGGAAACACCATATATTTT. Amino acids: CASSLAPTDGNTIYF. The rearrangement joins TRBV7-6 to TRBJ1-3; D might be TRBD1 (5 bases). CDR1 is SGHVS and CDR2 is FNYEAQ in the germline V gene. V lost 0 bases, J lost 3 bases, and 9 bases lay in between. CDR3 size: 15 residues.

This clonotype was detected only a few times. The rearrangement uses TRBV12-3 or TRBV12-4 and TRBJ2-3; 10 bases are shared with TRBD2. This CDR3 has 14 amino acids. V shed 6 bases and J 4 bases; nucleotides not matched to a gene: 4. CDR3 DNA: TGTGCCAGCAGAAAGCGGGGGGGCTCAGATACGCAGTATTTT. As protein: CASRKRGGSDTQYF.

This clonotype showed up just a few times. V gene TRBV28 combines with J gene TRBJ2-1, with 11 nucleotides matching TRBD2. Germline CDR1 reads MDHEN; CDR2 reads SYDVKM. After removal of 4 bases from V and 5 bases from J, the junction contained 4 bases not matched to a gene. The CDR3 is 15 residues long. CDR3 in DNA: TGTGCCAGCAGTTCACTAGCGGGGGAACACAATGAGCAGTTCTTC. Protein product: CASSSLAGEHNEQFF.

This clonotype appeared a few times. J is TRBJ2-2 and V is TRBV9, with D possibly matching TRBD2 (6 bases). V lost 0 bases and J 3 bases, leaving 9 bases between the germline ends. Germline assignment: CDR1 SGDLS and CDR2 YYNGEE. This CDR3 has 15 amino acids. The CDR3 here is CASSVGGVDTGELFF. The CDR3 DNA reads TGTGCCAGCAGCGTAGGCGGGGTAGACACCGGGGAGCTGTTTTTT.

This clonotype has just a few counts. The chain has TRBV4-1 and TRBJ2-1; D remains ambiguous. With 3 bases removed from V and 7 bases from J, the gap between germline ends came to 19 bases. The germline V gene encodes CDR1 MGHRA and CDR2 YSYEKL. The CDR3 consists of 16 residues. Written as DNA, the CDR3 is TGCGCCAGCAGCCAGGGCGTAGACTCACACAGAAATGAGCAGTTCTTC. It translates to CASSQGVDSHRNEQFF.

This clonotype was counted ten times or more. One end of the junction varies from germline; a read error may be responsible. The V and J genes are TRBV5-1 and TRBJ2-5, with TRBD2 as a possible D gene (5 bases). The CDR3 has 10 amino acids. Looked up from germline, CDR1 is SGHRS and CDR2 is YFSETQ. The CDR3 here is CASSGETQYF. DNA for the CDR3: TGTGCCAGCAGCGGAGAGACCCAGTACTTC.